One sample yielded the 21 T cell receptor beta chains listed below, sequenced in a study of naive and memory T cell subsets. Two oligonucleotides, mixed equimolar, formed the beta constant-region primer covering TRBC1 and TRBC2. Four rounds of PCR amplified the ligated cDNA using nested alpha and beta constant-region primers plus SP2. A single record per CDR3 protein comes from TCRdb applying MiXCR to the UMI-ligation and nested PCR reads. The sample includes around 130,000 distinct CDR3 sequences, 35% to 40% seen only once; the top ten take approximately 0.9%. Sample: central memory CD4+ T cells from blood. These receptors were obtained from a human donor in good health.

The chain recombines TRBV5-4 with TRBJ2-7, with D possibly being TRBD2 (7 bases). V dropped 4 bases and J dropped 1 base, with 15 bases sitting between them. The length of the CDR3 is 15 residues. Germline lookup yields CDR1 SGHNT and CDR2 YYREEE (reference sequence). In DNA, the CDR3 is TGTGCCAGCAGCCAAAGGGGGGGTGGATCCTACGAGCAGTACTTC. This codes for CASSQRGGGSYEQYF.

The CDR3 coding sequence is TGTGCCAGCAGTGAATCTAGTGATCAGCCCCAGCATTTT. Its protein product is CASSESSDQPQHF. V and J are TRBV2 and TRBJ1-5; D is unresolved. Trimming left V 2 bases short and J 5 bases short, with 7 bases between. The CDR3 is 13 residues long. The germline CDR1 and CDR2 sequences are SNHLY and FYNNEI.

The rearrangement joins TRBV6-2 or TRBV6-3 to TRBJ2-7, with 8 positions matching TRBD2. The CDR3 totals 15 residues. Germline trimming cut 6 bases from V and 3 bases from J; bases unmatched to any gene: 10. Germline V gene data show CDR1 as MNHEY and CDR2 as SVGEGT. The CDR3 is CASRRIQRELYEQYF. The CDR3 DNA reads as TGTGCCAGCAGGCGAATCCAGCGGGAGCTCTACGAGCAGTACTTC.

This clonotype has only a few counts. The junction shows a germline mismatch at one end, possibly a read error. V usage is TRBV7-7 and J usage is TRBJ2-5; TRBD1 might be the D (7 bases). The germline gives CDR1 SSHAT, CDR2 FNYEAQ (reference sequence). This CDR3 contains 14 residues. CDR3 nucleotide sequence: TGTGCTAGCAGCAAGACAGGGAGGCAAGAGACCCAGTACTTC. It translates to CASSKTGRQETQYF.

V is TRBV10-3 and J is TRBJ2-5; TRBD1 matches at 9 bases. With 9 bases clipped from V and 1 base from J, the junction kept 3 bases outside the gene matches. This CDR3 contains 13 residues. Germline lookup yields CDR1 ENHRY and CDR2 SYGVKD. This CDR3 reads CAIRTGAQETQYF. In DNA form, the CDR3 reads TGTGCCATAAGGACAGGGGCCCAAGAGACCCAGTACTTC.

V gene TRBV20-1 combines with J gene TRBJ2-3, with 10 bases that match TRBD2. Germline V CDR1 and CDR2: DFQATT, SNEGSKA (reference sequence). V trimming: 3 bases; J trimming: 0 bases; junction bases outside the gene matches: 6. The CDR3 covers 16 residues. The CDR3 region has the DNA TGCAGTGCTAGTCCTAGCGGGAGTATTAGCACAGATACGCAGTATTTT. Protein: CSASPSGSISTDTQYF.

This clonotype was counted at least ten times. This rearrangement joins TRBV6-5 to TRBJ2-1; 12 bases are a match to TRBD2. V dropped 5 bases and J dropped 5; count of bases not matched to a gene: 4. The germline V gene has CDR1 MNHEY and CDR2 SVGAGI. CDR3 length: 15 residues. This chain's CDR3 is CASSHRLAGDNEQFF. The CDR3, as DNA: TGTGCCAGCAGTCACAGACTAGCGGGGGACAATGAGCAGTTCTTC.

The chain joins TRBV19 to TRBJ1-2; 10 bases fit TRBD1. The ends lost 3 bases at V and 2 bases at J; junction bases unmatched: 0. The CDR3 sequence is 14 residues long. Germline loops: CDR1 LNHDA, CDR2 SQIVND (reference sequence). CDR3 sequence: CASSMGQGNYGYTF. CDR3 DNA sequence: TGTGCCAGTAGTATGGGACAGGGGAACTATGGCTACACCTTC.

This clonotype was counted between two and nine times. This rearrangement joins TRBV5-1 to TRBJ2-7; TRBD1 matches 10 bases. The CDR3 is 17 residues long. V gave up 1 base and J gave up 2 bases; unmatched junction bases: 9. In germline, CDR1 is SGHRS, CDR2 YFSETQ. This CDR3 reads CASSLSVRTGGTYEQYF. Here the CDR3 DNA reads TGCGCCAGCAGCTTGAGTGTCCGGACAGGGGGAACCTACGAGCAGTACTTC. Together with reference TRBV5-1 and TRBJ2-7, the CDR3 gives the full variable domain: KAGVTQTPRYLIKTRGQQVTLSCSPISGHRSVSWYQQTPGQGLQFLFEYFSETQRNKGNFPGRFSGRQFSNSRSEMNVSTLELGDSALYLCASSLSVRTGGTYEQYFGPGTRLTVT.

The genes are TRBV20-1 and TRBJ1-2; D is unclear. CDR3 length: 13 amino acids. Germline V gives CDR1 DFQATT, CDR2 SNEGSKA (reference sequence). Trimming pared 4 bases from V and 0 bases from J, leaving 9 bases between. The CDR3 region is CSATPQANYGYTF. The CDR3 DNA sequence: TGCAGTGCTACCCCCCAAGCTAACTATGGCTACACCTTC.

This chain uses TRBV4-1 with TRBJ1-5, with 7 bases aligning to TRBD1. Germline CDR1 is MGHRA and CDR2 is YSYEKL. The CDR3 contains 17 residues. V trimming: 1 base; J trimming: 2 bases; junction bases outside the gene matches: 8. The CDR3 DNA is TGCGCCAGCAGCCAAGCATTGACAGGGTTCGGCAATCAGCCCCAGCATTTT. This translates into CASSQALTGFGNQPQHF.

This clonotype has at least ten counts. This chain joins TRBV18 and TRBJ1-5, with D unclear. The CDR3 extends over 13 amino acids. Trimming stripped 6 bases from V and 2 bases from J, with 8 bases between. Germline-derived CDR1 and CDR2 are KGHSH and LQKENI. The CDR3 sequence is CASSSQGNQPQHF. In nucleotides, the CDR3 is TGTGCCAGCTCGAGTCAGGGCAATCAGCCCCAGCATTTT.

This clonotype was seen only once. The CDR3 loop is CASSYTRPGTGTGQHF. In DNA form, the CDR3 reads TGTGCCAGCAGTTACACGAGGCCGGGCACAGGGACGGGCCAGCATTTT. The chain combines TRBV6-5 with TRBJ1-5; D perhaps matches TRBD1 (6 bases). Trimming removed 2 bases from V and 12 bases from J, with 23 bases in between. The CDR3 loop spans 16 amino acids. Germline CDR1 and CDR2: MNHEY and SVGAGI.

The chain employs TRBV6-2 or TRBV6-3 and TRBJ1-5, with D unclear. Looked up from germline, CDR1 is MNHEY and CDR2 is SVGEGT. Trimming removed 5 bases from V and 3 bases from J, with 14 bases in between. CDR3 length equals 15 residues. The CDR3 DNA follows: TGTGCCAGCAGTCAGACCAGGCGAACCAATCAGCCCCAGCATTTT. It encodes CASSQTRRTNQPQHF.

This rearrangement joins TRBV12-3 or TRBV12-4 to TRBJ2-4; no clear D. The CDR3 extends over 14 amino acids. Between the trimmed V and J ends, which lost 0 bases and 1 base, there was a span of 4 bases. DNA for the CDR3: TGTGCCAGCAGTTTAGCGCGGGCCAAAAACATTCAGTACTTC. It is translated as CASSLARAKNIQYF.

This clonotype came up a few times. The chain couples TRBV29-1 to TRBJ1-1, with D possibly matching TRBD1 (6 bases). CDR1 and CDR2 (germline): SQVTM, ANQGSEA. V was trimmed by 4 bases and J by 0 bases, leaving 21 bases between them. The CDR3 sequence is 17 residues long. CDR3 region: CSVVGLGPGHMNTEAFF. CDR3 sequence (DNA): TGCAGCGTTGTAGGCCTGGGACCGGGACACATGAACACTGAAGCTTTCTTT.

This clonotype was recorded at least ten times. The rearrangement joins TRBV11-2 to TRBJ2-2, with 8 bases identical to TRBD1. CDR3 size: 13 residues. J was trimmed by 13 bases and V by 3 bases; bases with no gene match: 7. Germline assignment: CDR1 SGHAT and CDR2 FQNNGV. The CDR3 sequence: CASSFPDRGWLFF. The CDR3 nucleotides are TGTGCCAGCAGCTTCCCCGACAGGGGCTGGCTGTTTTTT.

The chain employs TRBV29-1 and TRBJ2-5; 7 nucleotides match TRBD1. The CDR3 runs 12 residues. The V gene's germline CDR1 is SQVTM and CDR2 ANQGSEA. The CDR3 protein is CRDRTGQETQYF. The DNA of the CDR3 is TGCAGGGACCGGACAGGCCAAGAGACCCAGTACTTC.

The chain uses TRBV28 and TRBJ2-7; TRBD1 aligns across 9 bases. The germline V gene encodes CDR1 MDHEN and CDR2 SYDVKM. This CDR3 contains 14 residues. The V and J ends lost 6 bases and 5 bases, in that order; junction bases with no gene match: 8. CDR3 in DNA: TGTGCCAGCAGGCCGGGACAGGGACCCCACGAGCAGTACTTC. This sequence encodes CASRPGQGPHEQYF.

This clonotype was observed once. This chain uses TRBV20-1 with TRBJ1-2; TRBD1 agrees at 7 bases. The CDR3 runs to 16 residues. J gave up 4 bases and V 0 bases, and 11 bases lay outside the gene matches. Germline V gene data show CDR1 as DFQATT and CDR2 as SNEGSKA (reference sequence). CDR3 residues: CSAREGRMTGSYGYTF. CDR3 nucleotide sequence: TGCAGTGCTAGAGAGGGACGAATGACAGGGTCCTATGGCTACACCTTC.

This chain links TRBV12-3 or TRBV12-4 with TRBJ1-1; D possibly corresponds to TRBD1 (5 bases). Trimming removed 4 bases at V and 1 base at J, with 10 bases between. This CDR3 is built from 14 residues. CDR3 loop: CASSWRGANTEAFF. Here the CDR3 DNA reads TGTGCCAGCAGTTGGCGAGGGGCGAACACTGAAGCTTTCTTT.